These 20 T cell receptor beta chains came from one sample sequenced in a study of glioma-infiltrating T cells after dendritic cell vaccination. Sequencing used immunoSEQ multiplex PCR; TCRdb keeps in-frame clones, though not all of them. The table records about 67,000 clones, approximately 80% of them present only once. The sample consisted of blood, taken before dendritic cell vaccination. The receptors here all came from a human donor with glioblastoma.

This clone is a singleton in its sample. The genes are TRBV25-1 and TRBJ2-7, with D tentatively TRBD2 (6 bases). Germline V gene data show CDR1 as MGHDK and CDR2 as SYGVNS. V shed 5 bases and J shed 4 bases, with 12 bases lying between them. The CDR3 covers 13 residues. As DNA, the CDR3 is TGTGCCAGCAGTTTGCCAGGACTATACGAGCAGTACTTC. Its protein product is CASSLPGLYEQYF.

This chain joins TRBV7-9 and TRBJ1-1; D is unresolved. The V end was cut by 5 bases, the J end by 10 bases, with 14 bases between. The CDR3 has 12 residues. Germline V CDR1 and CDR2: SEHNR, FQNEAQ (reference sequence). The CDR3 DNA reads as TGTGCCAGCAGCGTCCCCCCGGTTGGAGCTTTCTTT. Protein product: CASSVPPVGAFF.

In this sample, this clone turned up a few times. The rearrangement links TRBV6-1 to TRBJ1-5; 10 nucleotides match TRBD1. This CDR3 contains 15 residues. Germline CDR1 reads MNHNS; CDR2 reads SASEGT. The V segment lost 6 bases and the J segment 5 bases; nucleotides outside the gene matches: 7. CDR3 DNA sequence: TGTGCCAGCAGCAGGGACAGGGGAATGGATCAGCCCCAGCATTTT. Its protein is CASSRDRGMDQPQHF.

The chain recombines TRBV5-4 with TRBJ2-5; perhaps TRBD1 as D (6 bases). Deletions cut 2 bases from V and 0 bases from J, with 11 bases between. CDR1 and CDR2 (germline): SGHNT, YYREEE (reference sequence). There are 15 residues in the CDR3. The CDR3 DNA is TGTGCCAGCAGCTTTTTCACAGGGCACCAAGAGACCCAGTACTTC. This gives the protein CASSFFTGHQETQYF.

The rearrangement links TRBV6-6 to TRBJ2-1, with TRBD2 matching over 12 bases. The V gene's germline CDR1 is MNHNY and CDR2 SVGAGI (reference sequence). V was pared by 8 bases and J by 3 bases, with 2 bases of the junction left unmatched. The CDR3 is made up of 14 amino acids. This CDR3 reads CASVLAGGYNEQFF. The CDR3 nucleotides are TGTGCCAGCGTACTAGCGGGGGGCTACAATGAGCAGTTCTTC.

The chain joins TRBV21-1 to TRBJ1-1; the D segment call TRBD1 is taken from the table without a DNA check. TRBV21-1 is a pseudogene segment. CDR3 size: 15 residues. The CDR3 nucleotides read TGTGCCAGCAGCAAGTGGGACAGGGCGAACACTGAAGCTTTCTTT. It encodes CASSKWDRANTEAFF.

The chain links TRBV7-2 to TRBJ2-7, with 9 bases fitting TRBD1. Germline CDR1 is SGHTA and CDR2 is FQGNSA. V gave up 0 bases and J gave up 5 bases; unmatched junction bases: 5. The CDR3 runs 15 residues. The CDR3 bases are TGTGCCAGCAGCTTAGCGGGGACAGGGAGAAACGAGCAGTACTTC. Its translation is CASSLAGTGRNEQYF.

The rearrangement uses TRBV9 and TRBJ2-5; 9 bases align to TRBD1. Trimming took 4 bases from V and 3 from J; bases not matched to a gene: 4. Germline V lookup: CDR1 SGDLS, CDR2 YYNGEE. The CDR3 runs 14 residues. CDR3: CASSKRTGEETQYF. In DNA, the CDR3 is TGTGCCAGCAGCAAACGGACAGGGGAAGAGACCCAGTACTTC. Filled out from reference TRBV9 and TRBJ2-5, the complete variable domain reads DSGVTQTPKHLITATGQRVTLRCSPRSGDLSVYWYQQSLDQGLQFLIQYYNGEERAKGNILERFSAQQFPDLHSELNLSSLELGDSALYFCASSKRTGEETQYFGPGTRLLVL.

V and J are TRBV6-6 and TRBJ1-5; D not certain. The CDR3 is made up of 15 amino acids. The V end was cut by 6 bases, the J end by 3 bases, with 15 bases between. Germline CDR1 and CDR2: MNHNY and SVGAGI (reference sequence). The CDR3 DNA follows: TGTGCCAGCAGACCGTCAGTGGGCTACAATCAGCCCCAGCATTTT. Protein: CASRPSVGYNQPQHF.

In DNA form, the CDR3 reads TGCGCCAGCAGCTTCGTTAGCGGGTCCATGAACACTGAAGCTTTCTTT. It is translated as CASSFVSGSMNTEAFF. This chain joins TRBV5-1 and TRBJ1-1; no clear D. Germline CDR1 is SGHRS and CDR2 is YFSETQ. V lost 2 bases, J lost 0 bases, and 14 bases lay in between. CDR3 length equals 16 residues.

In DNA form, the CDR3 reads TGCGCCAGCAGCTTGGCGCAGGGTGGGAAGACCCAGTACTTC. It codes for CASSLAQGGKTQYF. The chain is built from TRBV5-1 and TRBJ2-5; TRBD1 might be the D (5 bases). The V gene lost 0 bases and the J gene lost 6 bases, with 12 bases spanning the gap. The length of the CDR3 is 14 residues. Looked up from germline, CDR1 is SGHRS and CDR2 is YFSETQ.

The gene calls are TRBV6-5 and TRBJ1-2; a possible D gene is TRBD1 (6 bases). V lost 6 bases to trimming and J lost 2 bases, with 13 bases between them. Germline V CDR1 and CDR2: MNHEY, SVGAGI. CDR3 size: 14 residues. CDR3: CASSFSGQNYGYTF. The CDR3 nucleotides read TGTGCCAGCAGCTTTTCCGGACAGAACTATGGCTACACCTTC.

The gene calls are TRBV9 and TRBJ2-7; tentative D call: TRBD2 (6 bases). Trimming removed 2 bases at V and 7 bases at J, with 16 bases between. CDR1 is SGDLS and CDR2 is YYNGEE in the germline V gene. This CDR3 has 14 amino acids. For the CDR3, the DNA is TGTGCCAGCAGCGTGGGACTGGCTAGCTGGGAGCAGTACTTC. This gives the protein CASSVGLASWEQYF.

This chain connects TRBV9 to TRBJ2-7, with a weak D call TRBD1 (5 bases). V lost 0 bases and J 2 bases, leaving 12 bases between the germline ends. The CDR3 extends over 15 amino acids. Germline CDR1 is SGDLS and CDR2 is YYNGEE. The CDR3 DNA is TGTGCCAGCAGCGTAGCTCTGGGGCTGACCTACGAGCAGTACTTC. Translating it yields CASSVALGLTYEQYF.

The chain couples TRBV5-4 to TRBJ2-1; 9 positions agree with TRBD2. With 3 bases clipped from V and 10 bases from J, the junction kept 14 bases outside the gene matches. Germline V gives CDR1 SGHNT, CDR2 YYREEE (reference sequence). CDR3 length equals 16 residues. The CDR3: CASSSEPGTSPGEQFF. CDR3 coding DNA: TGTGCCAGCAGCTCCGAACCCGGGACTAGCCCCGGAGAGCAGTTCTTC.

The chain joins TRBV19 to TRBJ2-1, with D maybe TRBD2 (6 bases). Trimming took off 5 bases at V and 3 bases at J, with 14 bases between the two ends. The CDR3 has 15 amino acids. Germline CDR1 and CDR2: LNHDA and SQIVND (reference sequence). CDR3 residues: CASSPTGLIYNEQFF. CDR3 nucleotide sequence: TGTGCCAGTAGTCCTACGGGACTGATCTACAATGAGCAGTTCTTC.

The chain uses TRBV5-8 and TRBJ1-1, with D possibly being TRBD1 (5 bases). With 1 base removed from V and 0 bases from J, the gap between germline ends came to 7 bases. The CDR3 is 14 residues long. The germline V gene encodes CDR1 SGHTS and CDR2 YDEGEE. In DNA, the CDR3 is TGTGCCAGCAGCTTGCGGGGGTTGAACACTGAAGCTTTCTTT. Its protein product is CASSLRGLNTEAFF. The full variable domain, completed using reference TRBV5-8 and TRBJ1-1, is EAGVTQSPTHLIKTRGQQATLRCSPISGHTSVYWYQQALGLGLQFLLWYDEGEERNRGNFPPRFSGRQFPNYSSELNVNALELEDSALYLCASSLRGLNTEAFFGQGTRLTVV.

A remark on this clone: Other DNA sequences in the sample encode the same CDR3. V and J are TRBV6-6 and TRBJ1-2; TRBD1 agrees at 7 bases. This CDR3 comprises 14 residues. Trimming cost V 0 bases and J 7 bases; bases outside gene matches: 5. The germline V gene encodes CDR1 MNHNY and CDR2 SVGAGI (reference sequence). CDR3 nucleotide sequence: TGTGCCAGCAGTTACTCGACAGGGAGAAGTGGCTACACCTTC. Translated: CASSYSTGRSGYTF.

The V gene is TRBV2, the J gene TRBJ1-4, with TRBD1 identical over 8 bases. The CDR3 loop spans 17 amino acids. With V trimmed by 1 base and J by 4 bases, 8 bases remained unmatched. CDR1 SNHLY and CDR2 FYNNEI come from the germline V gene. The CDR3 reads CASSEVTRQGINEKLFF. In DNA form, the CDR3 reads TGTGCCAGCAGTGAAGTTACTAGACAGGGGATTAATGAAAAACTGTTTTTT.

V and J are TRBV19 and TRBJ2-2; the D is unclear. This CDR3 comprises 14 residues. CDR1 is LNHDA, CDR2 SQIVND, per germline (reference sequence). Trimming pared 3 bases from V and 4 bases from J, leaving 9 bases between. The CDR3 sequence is CASSISASTGELFF. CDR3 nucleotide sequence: TGTGCCAGTAGTATCTCCGCGAGCACCGGGGAGCTGTTTTTT.